Listed below are T cell receptor beta chains from one sample, sequenced in a study of T cells in Graves' hyperthyroidism and ophthalmopathy. In TCRdb, the multiplex PCR reads were re-called with MiXCR into one record per CDR3 protein. The repertoire holds around 420,000 distinct CDR3 sequences, with roughly an eighth as singletons. Sequences were obtained from blood. The receptors stem from a woman younger than 30 with Graves' hyperthyroidism. CDR3s include the opening cysteine and the closing phenylalanine or tryptophan. The D gene is left open where the match is weak. Expanded clones get a size class; other rows say once, few or many, or leave the size out.

cdr3_nt cdr3_aa j_call d_call clone_size v_call
TGTGCCAGCATGGCAGCGGGAGGTCCAGATACGCAGTATTTT CASMAAGGPDTQYF TRBJ2-3 TRBD2 . TRBV2
TGTGCCAGCAGCTCCGGGAATAATCAGGGGCTGAACACTGAAGCTTTCTTT CASSSGNNQGLNTEAFF TRBJ1-1 . . TRBV5-4
TGTGCCTGGAGGGACAGCTACGAGCAGTACTTC CAWRDSYEQYF TRBJ2-7 . many TRBV30
TGTGCCAGCAGCCTCGAGAGGCTAGCGGGAGGAGCAGATACGCAGTATTTT CASSLERLAGGADTQYF TRBJ2-3 TRBD2 many TRBV3-1
TGCAGTGCTAGAACGACAGGGGGCGGGTACAATGAGCAGTTCTTC CSARTTGGGYNEQFF TRBJ2-1 TRBD1 few TRBV20-1
TGCGCCAGCAGCGTGGATACCCAGGTTTTGAACACTGAAGCTTTCTTT CASSVDTQVLNTEAFF TRBJ1-1 . many TRBV5-1
TGTGCCAGCAGCGCGGGAGAGACCCAGTACTTC CASSAGETQYF TRBJ2-5 . many TRBV14
TGTGCCAGCAGCCGCCAGGGCGTGAACACTGAAGCTTTCTTT CASSRQGVNTEAFF TRBJ1-1 . many TRBV3-1
TGTGCCAGTAGTATAAATGCCGACAGCGTCACCTACGAGCAGTACTTC CASSINADSVTYEQYF TRBJ2-7 . . TRBV19
TGTGCCAGCACCCCATTTAGCGGGAGGGGGGAGCAGTACTTC CASTPFSGRGEQYF TRBJ2-7 TRBD2 . TRBV12-3/TRBV12-4
TGTGCCAGCAGCCGAGGTATTGGGCGCTATGGCTACACCTTC CASSRGIGRYGYTF TRBJ1-2 . many TRBV11-2
TGCGCCAGCAGCTTGGTCCGGGGGAAAGATGGCTACACCTTC CASSLVRGKDGYTF TRBJ1-2 . few TRBV5-1
TGTGCCAGCAGCTCCGGGGGAGCCGAGCAGTACTTC CASSSGGAEQYF TRBJ2-7 . many TRBV11-3
TGCAGTGCTAGAGACAGTTTGTCCAATGAGCAGTTCTTC CSARDSLSNEQFF TRBJ2-1 . few TRBV20-1
TGCAGTGCTAGGCCACTAGCGGGGGCCTACAATGAGCAGTTCTTC CSARPLAGAYNEQFF TRBJ2-1 TRBD2 many TRBV20-1
TGTGCCAGCAGCTTAGAGGGCGGGAGCCAAAATGAGCAGTTCTTC CASSLEGGSQNEQFF TRBJ2-1 TRBD2 many TRBV7-6
TGTGCCAGCACCAGGGGCCTTGGCAGGGTAGTCGATGGCTACACCTTC CASTRGLGRVVDGYTF TRBJ1-2 . . TRBV9
TGCAGTGCTCTACGACCCACGGGGGAGACCCAGTACTTC CSALRPTGETQYF TRBJ2-5 . many TRBV20-1
TGTGCCAGCAAAAGCCTCGTATCGTACAATGAGCAGTTCTTC CASKSLVSYNEQFF TRBJ2-1 . many TRBV27
TGTGCCAGCCGAAGTAGCAATCAGCCCCAGCATTTT CASRSSNQPQHF TRBJ1-5 . many TRBV2
TGTGCCAGTAGTATTTCCAGGGGGAGCAATCAGCCCCAGCATTTT CASSISRGSNQPQHF TRBJ1-5 TRBD1 few TRBV19
TGCGCCAGCAGCCAAGATTGGGGAGAAAACGAGCAGTACTTC CASSQDWGENEQYF TRBJ2-7 . few TRBV4-3
TGTGCCATCAGTCCAGGGGCAAATCAGCCCCAGCATTTT CAISPGANQPQHF TRBJ1-5 . many TRBV10-3
TGTGCCAGCAGTTATCTCGCGGGAGGGCTGTATGAGCAGTACTTC CASSYLAGGLYEQYF TRBJ2-7 TRBD2 many TRBV27
TGTGCCAGCAGCTTAAATCCTGCGGGAACAGATACGCAGTATTTT CASSLNPAGTDTQYF TRBJ2-3 . many TRBV7-8
TGTGCCAGCAGGATTGGACGGACGAACACTGAAGCTTTCTTT CASRIGRTNTEAFF TRBJ1-1 . . TRBV2
TGTGCCAGCAGTCCCAACCCGACTGCTAATAGCAATCAGCCCCAGCATTTT CASSPNPTANSNQPQHF TRBJ1-5 . many TRBV27
TGTGCCAGCAGCTTCCGACAGGGGGCCTACGAGCAGTACTTC CASSFRQGAYEQYF TRBJ2-7 TRBD1 many TRBV7-9
TGTGCCAGCAGCGGAGCGGGAGTCTATGGGGCCAACGTCCTGACTTTC CASSGAGVYGANVLTF TRBJ2-6 TRBD2 . TRBV7-9
TGTGCCAGTAGGGTAACGGGGAACACTGAAGCTTTCTTT CASRVTGNTEAFF TRBJ1-1 . medium-sized TRBV19
TGTGCCAGCAGTGAGGCGGGCCAGTACCAAGAGACCCAGTACTTC CASSEAGQYQETQYF TRBJ2-5 . many TRBV2
TGTGCCAGCAGTCCAGGGGCCGGGGGAACTGAAGCTTTCTTT CASSPGAGGTEAFF TRBJ1-1 . . TRBV6-1
TGTGCCAGCAGCGTAAGTGGGACAGATGTTTACGAGCAGTACTTC CASSVSGTDVYEQYF TRBJ2-7 TRBD1 many TRBV9